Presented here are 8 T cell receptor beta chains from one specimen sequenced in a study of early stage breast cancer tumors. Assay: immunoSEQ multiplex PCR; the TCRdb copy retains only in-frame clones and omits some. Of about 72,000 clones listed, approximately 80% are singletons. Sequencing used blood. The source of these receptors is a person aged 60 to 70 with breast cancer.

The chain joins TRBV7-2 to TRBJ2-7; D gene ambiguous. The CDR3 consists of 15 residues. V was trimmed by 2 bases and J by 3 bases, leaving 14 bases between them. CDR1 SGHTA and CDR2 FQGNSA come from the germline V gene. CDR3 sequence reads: CASSLLSAGHYEQYF. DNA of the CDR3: TGTGCCAGCAGCTTACTGAGTGCAGGCCACTACGAGCAGTACTTC.

The CDR3 spells CAKSAGLNQPQHF. As DNA, the CDR3 is TGTGCCAAAAGCGCAGGGTTGAATCAGCCCCAGCATTTT. This chain links TRBV28 with TRBJ1-5, with TRBD1 as a possible D gene (5 bases). Germline assignment: CDR1 MDHEN and CDR2 SYDVKM. With 10 bases removed from V and 4 bases from J, the gap between germline ends came to 14 bases. The CDR3 extends over 13 amino acids.

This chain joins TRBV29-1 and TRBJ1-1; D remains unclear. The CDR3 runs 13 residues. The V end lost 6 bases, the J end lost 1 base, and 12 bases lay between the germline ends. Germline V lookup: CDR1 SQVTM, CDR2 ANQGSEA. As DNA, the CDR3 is TGCAGCGTACAACAGAGACCGAACACTGAAGCTTTCTTT. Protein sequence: CSVQQRPNTEAFF.

The CDR3 DNA reads TGTGCCTGGAGTATGGGGGGCCCTGAAGCTTTCTTT. This encodes CAWSMGGPEAFF. The rearrangement uses TRBV30 and TRBJ1-1; a possible D gene is TRBD1 (6 bases). CDR1 and CDR2 from the germline V gene are GTSNPN and SVGIG (reference sequence). The CDR3 has 12 amino acids. V was pared by 2 bases and J by 6 bases, with 10 bases between.

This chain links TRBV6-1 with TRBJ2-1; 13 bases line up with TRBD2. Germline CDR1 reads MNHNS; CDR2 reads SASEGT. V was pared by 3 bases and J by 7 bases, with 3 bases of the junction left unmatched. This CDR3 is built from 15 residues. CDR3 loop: CASSDTSGGANEQFF. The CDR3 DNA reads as TGTGCCAGCAGTGACACTAGCGGGGGGGCTAATGAGCAGTTCTTC.

The CDR3 DNA follows: TGTGCCTGTAGTCCAGGGGGCTTGTACGAGCAGTACTTC. The encoded protein is CACSPGGLYEQYF. The rearrangement links TRBV30 to TRBJ2-7; TRBD1 matches 8 bases. Losses at the gene ends were 6 bases for V and 4 bases for J; bases not matched to a gene: 8. This CDR3 has 13 residues. The germline CDR1 and CDR2 sequences are GTSNPN and SVGIG (reference sequence).

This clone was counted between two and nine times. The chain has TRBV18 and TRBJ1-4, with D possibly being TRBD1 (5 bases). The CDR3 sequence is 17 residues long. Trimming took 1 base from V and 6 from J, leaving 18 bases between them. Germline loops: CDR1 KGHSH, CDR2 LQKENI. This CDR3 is CASSPRPAGLFDEKLFF. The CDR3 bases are TGTGCCAGCTCACCACGGCCTGCAGGGCTTTTTGATGAAAAACTGTTTTTT.

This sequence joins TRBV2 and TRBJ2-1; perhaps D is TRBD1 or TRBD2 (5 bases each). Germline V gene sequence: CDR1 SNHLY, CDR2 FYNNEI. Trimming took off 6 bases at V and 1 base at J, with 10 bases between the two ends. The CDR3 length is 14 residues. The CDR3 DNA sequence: TGTGCCAGCAGAGGGACCGCGTCCTACAATGAGCAGTTCTTC. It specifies CASRGTASYNEQFF.